These 2 T cell receptor beta chains were sequenced from one sample in a study of T cells in tumors after PD-1 blockade. TCRdb keeps only in-frame clones here, not all; method: immunoSEQ multiplex PCR. Of some 14,000 clones in the sample, roughly 82% were seen once. Sequences were derived from PBMCs, sampled after anti-PD-1 treatment. All receptors come from a human donor with basal cell carcinoma.

V gene TRBV19 combines with J gene TRBJ2-3, with D possibly TRBD2 on 7 matching bases. CDR3 length: 16 residues. The V gene lost 6 bases and the J gene lost 1 base, with 17 bases spanning the gap. From germline, CDR1 is LNHDA and CDR2 SQIVND (reference sequence). CDR3 region: CASSWGGAKGTDTQYF. The CDR3 region has the DNA TGTGCCAGTAGCTGGGGGGGGGCGAAGGGCACAGATACGCAGTATTTT.

The rearrangement links TRBV7-3 to TRBJ2-2; D is ambiguous. V lost 0 bases and J 6 bases, leaving 2 bases between the germline ends. In germline, CDR1 is SGHTA, CDR2 FQGTGA. This CDR3 is 12 amino acids long. The CDR3 loop reads CASSLTAGELFF. CDR3 nucleotide sequence: TGTGCCAGCAGCTTAACGGCCGGGGAGCTGTTTTTT.